A selection of T cell receptor beta chains follows, all from one sample in a study of beta chain features in type 1 diabetes. The table came from immunoSEQ multiplex PCR; TCRdb's copy has only in-frame clones and leaves some out. Altogether 390,000 or so clones are present, about 15% being singletons, with the ten largest covering approximately 0.035%. The sequenced material came from naive CD4+ T cells from blood. The source is a young man in good health. The CDR3 runs from the conserved cysteine through the conserved F or W. The D gene is left open where the match is weak. Size values are once, few and many counts, or a class for expanded clones, and some rows have none.

clone size,J gene,V gene,D gene,CDR3 protein,CDR3 DNA
few,TRBJ2-1,TRBV19,NA,CASSIEQLNEQFF,TGTGCCAGTAGTATAGAGCAGCTTAATGAGCAGTTCTTC
NA,TRBJ2-4,TRBV18,NA,CASSRTTEVKNIQYF,TGTGCCAGCTCACGAACGACAGAAGTCAAAAACATTCAGTACTTC
NA,TRBJ1-1,TRBV30,NA,CAFFQGNTEAFF,TGTGCCTTTTTCCAGGGGAACACTGAAGCTTTCTTT
many,TRBJ1-2,TRBV30,NA,CAWSARRESGYTF,TGTGCCTGGAGTGCCCGTCGGGAAAGTGGCTACACCTTC
NA,TRBJ1-2,TRBV7-9,TRBD1,CASSITGTGSSVCTF,TGTGCCAGCAGCATAACCGGGACAGGGAGCTCAGTTTGCACCTTC
NA,TRBJ2-7,TRBV2,NA,CASSTLGAGEQYF,TGTGCCAGCAGTACCCTGGGCGCCGGAGAGCAGTACTTC
NA,TRBJ2-1,TRBV27,TRBD2,CASTLAGASEQFF,TGTGCCAGCACCCTAGCGGGAGCTAGTGAGCAGTTCTTC
NA,TRBJ2-5,TRBV14,TRBD2,CASSTWGGAAPETQYF,TGTGCCAGCAGTACTTGGGGAGGGGCCGCCCCGGAGACCCAGTACTTC
few,TRBJ2-6,TRBV2,NA,CASRMESGANVLTF,TGTGCCAGCAGGATGGAGTCTGGGGCCAACGTCCTGACTTTC
few,TRBJ2-3,TRBV7-2,TRBD2,CASSPTSATDTQYF,TGTGCCAGCAGTCCGACTAGCGCCACAGATACGCAGTATTTT
NA,TRBJ2-7,TRBV7-6,TRBD2,CASSPRWKRGGYEQYF,TGTGCCAGCAGCCCGCGCTGGAAGCGGGGAGGTTACGAGCAGTACTTC
NA,TRBJ2-2,TRBV7-2,TRBD1,CASRSRDRDTGELFF,TGTGCCAGCAGGTCCCGGGACAGGGACACCGGGGAGCTGTTTTTT
few,TRBJ1-2,TRBV21-1,NA,CASSTNPAVGYTF,TGTGCCAGCAGCACCAACCCGGCGGTTGGCTACACCTTC
NA,TRBJ2-7,TRBV6-6,NA,CASSRGTSYEQYF,TGTGCCAGCAGTAGAGGGACTTCCTACGAGCAGTACTTC
NA,TRBJ2-5,TRBV18,NA,CASSSRLTETQYF,TGTGCCAGCTCATCAAGGCTAACGGAGACCCAGTACTTC
NA,TRBJ2-4,TRBV9,NA,CASSVEGRPDIQYF,TGTGCCAGCAGCGTAGAAGGCAGGCCAGACATTCAGTACTTC